This TCR beta chain was sequenced during a study of monozygotic twins with inflammatory bowel disease. Comments on this clonotype: Its specificity is not known.

The germline gives CDR1 SQVTM, CDR2 ANQGSEA. The CDR3 covers 13 residues. Study conclusions and caveats: Among IBD patients, TCRbeta diversity (inverse Simpson) was lower than in healthy co-twins. A single strong clonotype or signal linked to IBD was not supported. Repertoire similarity did not differ between concordant and discordant twins, perhaps due to limited power.

The UMIs carried a 6-nucleotide sample barcode, and they were added by template switching. TCRdb re-called the 5' RACE reads; one entry per CDR3 protein, DNA not given. The sample has 310,000 or so distinct CDR3 sequences. The chain couples TRBV29-1 to TRBJ2-6; TCRdb's D gene call, TRBD1, goes unchecked for lack of DNA. The receptor's source is a human donor with ulcerative colitis or Crohn's disease, or a healthy co-twin of an affected twin (not recorded which). Sequenced: blood. CDR3 region: CSVGVSGANVLTF.